The 9 T cell receptor beta chains listed next were all sequenced from one sample in a study of human T cells and chemical hapten exposure. Researchers extracted total RNA from unfractionated whole blood. TCRdb called the 5' RACE reads again in MiXCR, with one record for every CDR3 protein. The table has more than 140,000 distinct CDR3 sequences, approximately 4% seen once. These TCRs come from a female donor in good health.

This clonotype was picked up many times. J is TRBJ1-1 and V is TRBV9, with 9 bases lining up with TRBD1. V shed 3 bases and J 0 bases; nucleotides not matched to a gene: 9. Germline values: CDR1 SGDLS, CDR2 YYNGEE. The CDR3 has 17 amino acids. The CDR3 sequence is CASSGTGGNVVNTEAFF. For the CDR3, the DNA is TGTGCCAGCAGCGGAACAGGGGGCAATGTGGTGAACACTGAAGCTTTCTTT.

This clonotype was observed a handful of times. The J gene is TRBJ1-1, the V gene TRBV6-1; no clear D. The CDR3 sequence is 13 residues long. V was pared by 4 bases and J by 3 bases, with 9 bases between. From germline, CDR1 is MNHNS and CDR2 SASEGT. The CDR3 sequence: CASSVAQDTEAFF. The CDR3 nucleotides are TGTGCCAGCAGTGTCGCCCAGGACACTGAAGCTTTCTTT.

In this sample, this clonotype turned up many times. The chain employs TRBV20-1 and TRBJ2-7; D is possibly TRBD2 (5 bases). The CDR3 covers 13 residues. The V gene lost 5 bases and the J gene lost 0 bases, with 11 bases spanning the gap. Germline loops: CDR1 DFQATT, CDR2 SNEGSKA (reference sequence). The CDR3 coding sequence is TGCAGTGCTGACGAGGGTTTCTCCTACGAGCAGTACTTC. As protein: CSADEGFSYEQYF.

In its sample, this clonotype was seen many times. This sequence joins TRBV10-3 and TRBJ2-7; 9 nucleotides line up with TRBD2. The CDR3 totals 16 residues. The J segment lost 2 bases and the V segment lost 1 base, leaving 6 bases of the junction unmatched. Germline lookup yields CDR1 ENHRY and CDR2 SYGVKD. The CDR3 nucleotides read TGTGCCATCAGTGAGTTTCGCGGGGGGGACACCTACGAGCAGTACTTC. Its translation: CAISEFRGGDTYEQYF.

This clonotype occurred many times. One end of the junction fails to match germline, which may point to a read error. The chain has TRBV20-1 and TRBJ2-5, with D tentatively TRBD1 (5 bases). The length of the CDR3 is 11 residues. Germline loops: CDR1 DFQATT, CDR2 SNEGSKA (reference sequence). This chain's CDR3 is CSASPPGKVQF. Written as DNA, the CDR3 is TGCAGTGCTAGCCCGCCAGGGAAGGTTCAATTC.

This clonotype has more than one count but fewer than ten. CDR3 residues: CASSYDLAKNIQYF. The CDR3 DNA reads as TGTGCCAGCAGTTACGACCTAGCCAAAAACATTCAGTACTTC. V is TRBV6-2 or TRBV6-3 and J is TRBJ2-4, with D unresolved. The germline V and J ends were trimmed by 2 bases and 0 bases, with 5 bases remaining between them. Looked up from germline, CDR1 is MNHEY and CDR2 is SVGEGT. The CDR3 runs 14 residues.

The V call is TRBV6-2 or TRBV6-3, the J call TRBJ1-2; tentative D call: TRBD1 (6 bases). Germline CDR1 reads MNHEY; CDR2 reads SVGEGT. The CDR3 consists of 14 residues. V was cut by 5 bases and J by 0 bases, with 10 bases left in between. CDR3: CASSPTGANYGYTF. The CDR3 nucleotides are TGTGCCAGCAGTCCGACAGGAGCTAACTATGGCTACACCTTC.

This clonotype was observed many times. The chain is built from TRBV19 and TRBJ1-2; D remains ambiguous. Germline-derived CDR1 and CDR2 are LNHDA and SQIVND (reference sequence). The CDR3 extends over 15 amino acids. The V end was cut by 2 bases, the J end by 4 bases, with 14 bases between. The CDR3 is CASSIFGRESYGYTF. Written as DNA, the CDR3 is TGTGCCAGTAGTATATTTGGGAGAGAAAGCTATGGCTACACCTTC.

The table lists this clonotype with many counts. The chain employs TRBV7-2 and TRBJ1-1; a possible D gene is TRBD1 (5 bases). Per the germline V gene, CDR1 is SGHTA and CDR2 is FQGNSA. Trimming took 8 bases from V and 7 from J, leaving 17 bases between them. The CDR3 length is 13 residues. The CDR3 reads CASWSLTDLEAFF. The CDR3 nucleotides read TGTGCCAGCTGGTCCTTGACAGACCTTGAAGCTTTCTTT.